The clone carrying this TCR beta chain was picked up a small number of times. What it binds is unknown. Germline CDR1 and CDR2: SQVTM and ANQGSEA. V was pared by 3 bases and J by 8 bases, with 17 bases between. The CDR3 runs 14 residues. This sample is drawn from a study of T cell repertoires in cytomegalovirus infection. Study-level points and caveats: Cumulated frequencies of public TCR beta families served to identify carriers of CMV plus the relevant HLA.

TCRdb itself ran the reads through MiXCR, one entry per CDR3 protein. The sample includes around 630,000 distinct CDR3 sequences, approximately 24% of them seen just once. The TCR comes from a human donor in good health (CMV status not recorded). Some clones in this sample may be carry-over from other donors' samples. J is TRBJ2-1 and V is TRBV29-1; possible D gene TRBD2, 6 bases. The sequencing sample was made of CD8+ T cells from PBMCs. The CDR3 sequence: CSVEGWGPGDEQFF. CDR3 nucleotide sequence: TGCAGCGTTGAGGGGTGGGGCCCGGGGGATGAGCAGTTCTTC.